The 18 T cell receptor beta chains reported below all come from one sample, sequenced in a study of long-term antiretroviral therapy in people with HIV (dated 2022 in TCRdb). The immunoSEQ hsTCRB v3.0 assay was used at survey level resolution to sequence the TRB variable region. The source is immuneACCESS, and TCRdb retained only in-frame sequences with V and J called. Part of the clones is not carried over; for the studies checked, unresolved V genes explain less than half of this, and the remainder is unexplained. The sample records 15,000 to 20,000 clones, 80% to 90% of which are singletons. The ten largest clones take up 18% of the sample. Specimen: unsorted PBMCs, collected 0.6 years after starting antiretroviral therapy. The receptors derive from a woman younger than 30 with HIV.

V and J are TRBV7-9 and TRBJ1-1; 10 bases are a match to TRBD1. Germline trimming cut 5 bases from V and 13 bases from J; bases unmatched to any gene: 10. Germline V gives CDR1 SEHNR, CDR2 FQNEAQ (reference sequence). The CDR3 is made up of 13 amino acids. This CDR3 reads CASSRGQGIVGFF. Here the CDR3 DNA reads TGTGCCAGCAGCCGGGGACAGGGGATTGTGGGTTTCTTT. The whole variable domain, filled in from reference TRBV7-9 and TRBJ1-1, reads DTGVSQNPRHKITKRGQNVTFRCDPISEHNRLYWYRQTLGQGPEFLTYFQNEAQLEKSRLLSDRFSAERPKGSFSTLEIQRTEQGDSAMYLCASSRGQGIVGFFGQGTRLTVV.

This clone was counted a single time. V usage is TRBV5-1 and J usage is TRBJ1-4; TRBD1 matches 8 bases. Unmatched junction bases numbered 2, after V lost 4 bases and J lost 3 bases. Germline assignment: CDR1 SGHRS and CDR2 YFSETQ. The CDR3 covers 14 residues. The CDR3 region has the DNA TGCGCCAGCAGCCGGGACAGGCCTAATGAAAAACTGTTTTTT. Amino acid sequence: CASSRDRPNEKLFF. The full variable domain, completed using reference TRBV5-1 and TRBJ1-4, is KAGVTQTPRYLIKTRGQQVTLSCSPISGHRSVSWYQQTPGQGLQFLFEYFSETQRNKGNFPGRFSGRQFSNSRSEMNVSTLELGDSALYLCASSRDRPNEKLFFGSGTQLSVL.

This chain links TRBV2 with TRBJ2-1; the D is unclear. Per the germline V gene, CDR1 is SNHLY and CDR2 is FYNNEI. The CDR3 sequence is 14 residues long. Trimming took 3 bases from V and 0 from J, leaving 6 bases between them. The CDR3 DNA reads TGTGCCAGCAGTGACTTCAGCTCCTACAATGAGCAGTTCTTC. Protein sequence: CASSDFSSYNEQFF.

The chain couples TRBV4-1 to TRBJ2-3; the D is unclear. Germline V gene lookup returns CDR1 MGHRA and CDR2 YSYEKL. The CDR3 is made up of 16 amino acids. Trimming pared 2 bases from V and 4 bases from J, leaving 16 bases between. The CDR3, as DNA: TGCGCCAGCAGCCAACATCCGGAAGGGCGTCCAGATACGCAGTATTTT. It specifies CASSQHPEGRPDTQYF.

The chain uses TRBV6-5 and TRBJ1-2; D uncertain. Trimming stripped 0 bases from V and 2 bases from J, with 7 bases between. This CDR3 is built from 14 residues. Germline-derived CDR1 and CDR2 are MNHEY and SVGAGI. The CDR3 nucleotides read TGTGCCAGCAGTTACTCCGGACTGAACTATGGCTACACCTTC. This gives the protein CASSYSGLNYGYTF.

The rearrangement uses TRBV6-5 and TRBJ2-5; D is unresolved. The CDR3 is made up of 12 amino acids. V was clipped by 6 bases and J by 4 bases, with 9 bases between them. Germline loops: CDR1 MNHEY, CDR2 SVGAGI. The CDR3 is CASRDGSETQYF. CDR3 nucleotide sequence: TGTGCCAGCAGGGACGGATCAGAGACCCAGTACTTC.

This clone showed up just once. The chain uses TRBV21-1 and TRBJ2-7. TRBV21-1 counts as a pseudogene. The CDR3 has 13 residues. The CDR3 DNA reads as TGTGCCAGAGGCACGAATCGGCCCTACGAGCAGTACTTC. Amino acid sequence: CARGTNRPYEQYF.

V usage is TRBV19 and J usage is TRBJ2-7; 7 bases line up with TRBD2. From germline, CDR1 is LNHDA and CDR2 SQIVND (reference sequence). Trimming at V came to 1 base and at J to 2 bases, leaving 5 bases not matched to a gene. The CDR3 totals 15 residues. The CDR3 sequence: CASSIGWGGTYEQYF. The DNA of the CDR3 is TGTGCCAGTAGTATAGGGTGGGGGGGAACCTACGAGCAGTACTTC.

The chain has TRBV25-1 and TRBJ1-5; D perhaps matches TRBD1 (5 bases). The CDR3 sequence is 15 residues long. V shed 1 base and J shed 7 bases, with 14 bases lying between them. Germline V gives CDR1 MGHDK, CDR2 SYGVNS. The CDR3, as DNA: TGTGCCAGCAGTGAATTGGGGCTCGAGGGGCAGCCCCAGCATTTT. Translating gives CASSELGLEGQPQHF.

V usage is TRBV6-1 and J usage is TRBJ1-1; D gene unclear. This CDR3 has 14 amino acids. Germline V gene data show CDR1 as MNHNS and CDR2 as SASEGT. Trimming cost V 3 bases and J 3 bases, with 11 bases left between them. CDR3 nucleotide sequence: TGTGCCAGCAGTGACCCCTCTCCTGACACTGAAGCTTTCTTT. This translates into CASSDPSPDTEAFF.

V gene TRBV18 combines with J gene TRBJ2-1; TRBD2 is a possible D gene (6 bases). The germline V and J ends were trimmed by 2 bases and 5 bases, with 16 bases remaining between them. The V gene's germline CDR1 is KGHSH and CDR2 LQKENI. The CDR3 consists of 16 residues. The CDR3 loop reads CASSPLGPGADNEQFF. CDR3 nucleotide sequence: TGTGCCAGCTCACCATTAGGGCCGGGAGCGGACAATGAGCAGTTCTTC.

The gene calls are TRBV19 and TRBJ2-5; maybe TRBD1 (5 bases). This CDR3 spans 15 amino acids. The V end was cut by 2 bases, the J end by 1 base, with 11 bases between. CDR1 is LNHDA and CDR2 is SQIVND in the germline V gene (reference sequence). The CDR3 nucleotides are TGTGCCAGTAGTATACTCGCAGGGCCCCAAGAGACCCAGTACTTC. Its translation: CASSILAGPQETQYF.

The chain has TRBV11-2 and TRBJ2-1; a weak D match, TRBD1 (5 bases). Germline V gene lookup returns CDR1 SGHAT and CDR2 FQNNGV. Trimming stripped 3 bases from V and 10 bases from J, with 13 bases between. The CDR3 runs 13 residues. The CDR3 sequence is CASSFQGGSEQFF. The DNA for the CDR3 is TGTGCCAGCAGCTTTCAGGGTGGTAGCGAGCAGTTCTTC.

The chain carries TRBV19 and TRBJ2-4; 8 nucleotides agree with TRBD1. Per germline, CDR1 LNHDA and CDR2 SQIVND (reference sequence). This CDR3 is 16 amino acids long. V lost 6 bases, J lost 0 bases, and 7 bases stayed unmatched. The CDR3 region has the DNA TGTGCCAGTAGCCTACTCAGGGGGCAAGCCAAAAACATTCAGTACTTC. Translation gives CASSLLRGQAKNIQYF.

CDR3 DNA: TGTGCCTCCTCCCGCGGGGTGGACAATCAGCCCCAGCATTTT. The encoded protein is CASSRGVDNQPQHF. The rearrangement joins TRBV10-3 to TRBJ1-5; D remains unclear. V was cut by 11 bases and J by 3 bases, with 17 bases left in between. Looked up from germline, CDR1 is ENHRY and CDR2 is SYGVKD. The CDR3 runs to 14 residues.

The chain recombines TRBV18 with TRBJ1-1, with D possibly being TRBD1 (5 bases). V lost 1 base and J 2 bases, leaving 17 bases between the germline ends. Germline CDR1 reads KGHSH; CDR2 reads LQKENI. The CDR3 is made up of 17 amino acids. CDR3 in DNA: TGTGCCAGCTCACCACGAGAGTGGCAGGGATCTAACACTGAAGCTTTCTTT. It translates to CASSPREWQGSNTEAFF. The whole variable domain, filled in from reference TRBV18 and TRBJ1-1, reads NAGVMQNPRHLVRRRGQEARLRCSPMKGHSHVYWYRQLPEEGLKFMVYLQKENIIDESGMPKERFSAEFPKEGPSILRIQQVVRGDSAAYFCASSPREWQGSNTEAFFGQGTRLTVV.

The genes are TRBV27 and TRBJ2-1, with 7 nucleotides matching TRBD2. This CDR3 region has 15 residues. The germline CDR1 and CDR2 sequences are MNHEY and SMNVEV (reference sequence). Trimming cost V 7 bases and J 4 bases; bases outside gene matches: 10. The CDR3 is CASTPGASGYNEQFF. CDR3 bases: TGTGCCAGCACCCCCGGGGCTAGCGGTTACAATGAGCAGTTCTTC.

CDR3 region: CASSLWGNTEAFF. Here the CDR3 DNA reads TGTGCCAGCAGCTTGTGGGGGAACACTGAAGCTTTCTTT. This rearrangement joins TRBV5-4 to TRBJ1-1; D is uncertain. The V gene lost 1 base and the J gene lost 1 base, with 5 bases spanning the gap. The CDR3 length is 13 residues. CDR1 is SGHNT and CDR2 is YYREEE in the germline V gene (reference sequence). Full variable domain (remainder filled in from reference TRBV5-4 and TRBJ1-1): ETGVTQSPTHLIKTRGQQVTLRCSSQSGHNTVSWYQQALGQGPQFIFQYYREEENGRGNFPPRFSGLQFPNYSSELNVNALELDDSALYLCASSLWGNTEAFFGQGTRLTVV.